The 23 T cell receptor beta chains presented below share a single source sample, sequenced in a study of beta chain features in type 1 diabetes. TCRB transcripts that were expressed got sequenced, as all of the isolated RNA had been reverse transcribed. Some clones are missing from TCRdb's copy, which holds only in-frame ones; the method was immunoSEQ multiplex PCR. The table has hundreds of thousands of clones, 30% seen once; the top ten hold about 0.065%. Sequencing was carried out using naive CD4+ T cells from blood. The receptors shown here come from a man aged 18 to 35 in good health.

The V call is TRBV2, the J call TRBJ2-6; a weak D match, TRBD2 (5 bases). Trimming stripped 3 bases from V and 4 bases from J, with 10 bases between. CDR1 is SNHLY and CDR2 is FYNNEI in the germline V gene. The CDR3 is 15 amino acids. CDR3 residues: CASSDDAGGANVLTF. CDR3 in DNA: TGTGCCAGCAGTGATGACGCGGGCGGGGCCAACGTCCTGACTTTC.

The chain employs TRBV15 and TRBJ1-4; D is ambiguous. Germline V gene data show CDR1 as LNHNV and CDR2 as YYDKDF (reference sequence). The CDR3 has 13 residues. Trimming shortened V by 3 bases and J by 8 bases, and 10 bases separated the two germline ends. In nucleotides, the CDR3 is TGTGCCACCAGCAGGGACCCGTTGGAAAAACTGTTTTTT. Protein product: CATSRDPLEKLFF.

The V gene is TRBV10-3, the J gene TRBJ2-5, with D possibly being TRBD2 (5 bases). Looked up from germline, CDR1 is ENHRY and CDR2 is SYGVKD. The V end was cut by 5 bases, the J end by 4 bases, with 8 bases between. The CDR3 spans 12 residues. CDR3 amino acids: CAISPEGETQYF. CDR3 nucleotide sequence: TGTGCCATCAGTCCAGAGGGAGAGACCCAGTACTTC.

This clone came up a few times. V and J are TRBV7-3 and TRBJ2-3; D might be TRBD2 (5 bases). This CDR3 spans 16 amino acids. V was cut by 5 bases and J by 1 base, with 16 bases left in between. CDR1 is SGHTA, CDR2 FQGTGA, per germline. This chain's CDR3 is CASSPQGGSGTDTQYF. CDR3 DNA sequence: TGTGCCAGCAGCCCCCAAGGTGGGAGTGGCACAGATACGCAGTATTTT.

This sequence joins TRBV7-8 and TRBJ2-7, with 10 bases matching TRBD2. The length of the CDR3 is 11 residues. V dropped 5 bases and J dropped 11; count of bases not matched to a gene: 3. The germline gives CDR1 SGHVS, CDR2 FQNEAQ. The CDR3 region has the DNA TGTGCCAGCAGCGGAGCGGGAGGGGAGTACTTC. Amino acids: CASSGAGGEYF.

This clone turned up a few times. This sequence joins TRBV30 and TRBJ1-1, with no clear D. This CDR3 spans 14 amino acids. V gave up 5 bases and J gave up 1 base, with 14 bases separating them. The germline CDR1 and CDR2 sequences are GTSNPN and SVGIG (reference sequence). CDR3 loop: CAWEKTLGNTEAFF. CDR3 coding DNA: TGTGCCTGGGAGAAGACACTGGGGAACACTGAAGCTTTCTTT.

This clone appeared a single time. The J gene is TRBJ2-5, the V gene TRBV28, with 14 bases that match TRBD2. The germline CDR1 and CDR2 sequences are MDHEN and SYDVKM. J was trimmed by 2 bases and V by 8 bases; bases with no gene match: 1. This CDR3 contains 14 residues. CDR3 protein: CASGTSGSQETQYF. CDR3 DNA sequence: TGTGCCAGCGGGACTAGCGGGAGTCAAGAGACCCAGTACTTC.

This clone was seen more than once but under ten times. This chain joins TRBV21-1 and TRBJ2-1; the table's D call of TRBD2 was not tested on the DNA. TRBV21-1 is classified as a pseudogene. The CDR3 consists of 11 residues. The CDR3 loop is CATNCGNEQFF. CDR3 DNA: TGTGCCACTAACTGCGGGAATGAGCAGTTCTTC.

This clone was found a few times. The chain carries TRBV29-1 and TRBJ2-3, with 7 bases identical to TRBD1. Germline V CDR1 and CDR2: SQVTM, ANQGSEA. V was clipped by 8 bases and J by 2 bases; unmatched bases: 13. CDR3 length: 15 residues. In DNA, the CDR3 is TGCAGCTCAGCGACAGGGATCACAAACACAGATACGCAGTATTTT. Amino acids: CSSATGITNTDTQYF.

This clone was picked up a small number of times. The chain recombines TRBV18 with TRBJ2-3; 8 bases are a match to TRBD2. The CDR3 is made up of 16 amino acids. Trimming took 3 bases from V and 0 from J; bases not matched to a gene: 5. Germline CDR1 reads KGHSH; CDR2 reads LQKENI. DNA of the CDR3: TGTGCCAGCTCACCCGCCGGGACTAGAAGCACAGATACGCAGTATTTT. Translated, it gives CASSPAGTRSTDTQYF.

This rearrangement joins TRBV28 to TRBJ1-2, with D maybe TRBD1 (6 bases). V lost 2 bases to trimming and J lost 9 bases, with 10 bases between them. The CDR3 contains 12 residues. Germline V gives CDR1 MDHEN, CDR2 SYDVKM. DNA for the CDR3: TGTGCCAGCAGTTTACCACAGGGTCGCTACACCTTC. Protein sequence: CASSLPQGRYTF.

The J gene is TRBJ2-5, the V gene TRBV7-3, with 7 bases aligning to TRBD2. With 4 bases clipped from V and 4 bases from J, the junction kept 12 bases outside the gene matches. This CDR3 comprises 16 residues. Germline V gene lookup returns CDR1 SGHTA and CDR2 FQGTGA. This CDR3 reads CASSSGLSGLGETQYF. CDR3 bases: TGTGCCAGCAGCTCCGGGCTTAGCGGGCTGGGAGAGACCCAGTACTTC.

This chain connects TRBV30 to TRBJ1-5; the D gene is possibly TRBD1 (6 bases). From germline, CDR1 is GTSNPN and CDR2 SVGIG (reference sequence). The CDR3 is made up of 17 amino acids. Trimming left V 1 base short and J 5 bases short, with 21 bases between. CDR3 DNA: TGTGCCTGGAGTGGGAGCGGTCGGGGGGCGGGCGATCAGCCCCAGCATTTT. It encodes CAWSGSGRGAGDQPQHF.

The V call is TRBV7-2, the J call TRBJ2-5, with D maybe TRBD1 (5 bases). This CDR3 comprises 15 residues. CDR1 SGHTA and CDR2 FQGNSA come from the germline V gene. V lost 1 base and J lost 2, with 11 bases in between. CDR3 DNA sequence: TGTGCCAGCAGCTTAGAAGTAGGGGCACAAGAGACCCAGTACTTC. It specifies CASSLEVGAQETQYF.

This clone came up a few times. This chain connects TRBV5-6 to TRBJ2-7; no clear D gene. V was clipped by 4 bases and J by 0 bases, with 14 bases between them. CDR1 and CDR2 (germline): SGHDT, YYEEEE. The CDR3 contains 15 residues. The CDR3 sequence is CASSPGPTNSYEQYF. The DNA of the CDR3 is TGTGCCAGCAGCCCAGGACCGACGAACTCCTACGAGCAGTACTTC. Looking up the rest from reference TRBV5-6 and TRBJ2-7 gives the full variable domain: DAGVTQSPTHLIKTRGQQVTLRCSPKSGHDTVSWYQQALGQGPQFIFQYYEEEERQRGNFPDRFSGHQFPNYSSELNVNALLLGDSALYLCASSPGPTNSYEQYFGPGTRLTVT.

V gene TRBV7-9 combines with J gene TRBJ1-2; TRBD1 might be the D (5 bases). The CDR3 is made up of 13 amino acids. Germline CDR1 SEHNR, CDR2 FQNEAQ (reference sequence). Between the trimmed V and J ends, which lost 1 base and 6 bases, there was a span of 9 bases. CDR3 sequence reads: CASSLDRSNGYTF. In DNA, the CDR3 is TGTGCCAGCAGCTTAGACAGGAGCAATGGCTACACCTTC.

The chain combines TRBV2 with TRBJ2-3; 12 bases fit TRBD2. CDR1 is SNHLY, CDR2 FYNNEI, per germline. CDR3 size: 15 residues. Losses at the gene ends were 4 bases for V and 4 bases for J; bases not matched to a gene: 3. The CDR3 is CASSVTSGSADTQYF. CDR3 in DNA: TGTGCCAGCAGTGTGACTAGCGGGAGTGCAGATACGCAGTATTTT. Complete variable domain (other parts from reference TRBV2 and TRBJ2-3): EPEVTQTPSHQVTQMGQEVILRCVPISNHLYFYWYRQILGQKVEFLVSFYNNEISEKSEIFDDQFSVERPDGSNFTLKIRSTKLEDSAMYFCASSVTSGSADTQYFGPGTRLTVL.

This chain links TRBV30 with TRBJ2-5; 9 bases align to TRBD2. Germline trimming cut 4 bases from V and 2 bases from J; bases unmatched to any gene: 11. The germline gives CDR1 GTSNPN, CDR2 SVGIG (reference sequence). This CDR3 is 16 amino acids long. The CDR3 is CAWKRGVAGAQETQYF. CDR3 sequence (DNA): TGTGCCTGGAAGCGGGGGGTAGCGGGAGCTCAAGAGACCCAGTACTTC.

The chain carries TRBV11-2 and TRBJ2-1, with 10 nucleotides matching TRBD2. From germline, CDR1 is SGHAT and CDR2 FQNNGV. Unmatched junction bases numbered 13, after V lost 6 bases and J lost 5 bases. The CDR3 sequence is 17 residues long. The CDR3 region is CASRGPLAGEWDNEQFF. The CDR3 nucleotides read TGTGCCAGCAGGGGGCCCCTAGCGGGGGAATGGGACAATGAGCAGTTCTTC. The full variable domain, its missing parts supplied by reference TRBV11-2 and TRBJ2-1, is EAGVAQSPRYKIIEKRQSVAFWCNPISGHATLYWYQQILGQGPKLLIQFQNNGVVDDSQLPKDRFSAERLKGVDSTLKIQPAKLEDSAVYLCASRGPLAGEWDNEQFFGPGTRLTVL.

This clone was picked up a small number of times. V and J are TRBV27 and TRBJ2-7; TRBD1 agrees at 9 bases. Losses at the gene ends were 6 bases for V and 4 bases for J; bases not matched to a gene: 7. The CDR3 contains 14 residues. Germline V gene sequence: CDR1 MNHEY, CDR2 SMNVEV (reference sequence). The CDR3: CASRAGTGQYEQYF. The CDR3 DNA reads TGTGCCAGCAGAGCCGGGACAGGGCAATACGAGCAGTACTTC.

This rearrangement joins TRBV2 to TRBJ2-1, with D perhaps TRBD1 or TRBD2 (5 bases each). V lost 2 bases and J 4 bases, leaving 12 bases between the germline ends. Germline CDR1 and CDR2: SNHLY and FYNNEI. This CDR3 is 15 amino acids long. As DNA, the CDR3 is TGTGCCAGCAGTGAACGGCAGGGACCTTACAATGAGCAGTTCTTC. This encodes CASSERQGPYNEQFF.

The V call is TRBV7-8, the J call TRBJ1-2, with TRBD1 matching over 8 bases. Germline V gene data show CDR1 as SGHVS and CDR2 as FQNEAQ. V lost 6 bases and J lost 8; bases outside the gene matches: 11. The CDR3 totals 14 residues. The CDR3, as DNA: TGTGCCAGCAGTCCCAGCTGGACAGGGAACGGCTACACCTTC. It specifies CASSPSWTGNGYTF.

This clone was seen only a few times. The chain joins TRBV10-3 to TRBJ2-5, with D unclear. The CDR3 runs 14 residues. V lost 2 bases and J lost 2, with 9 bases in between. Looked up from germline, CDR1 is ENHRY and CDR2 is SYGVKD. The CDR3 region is CAISERLGQETQYF. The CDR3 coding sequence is TGTGCCATCAGTGAGAGATTAGGGCAAGAGACCCAGTACTTC.